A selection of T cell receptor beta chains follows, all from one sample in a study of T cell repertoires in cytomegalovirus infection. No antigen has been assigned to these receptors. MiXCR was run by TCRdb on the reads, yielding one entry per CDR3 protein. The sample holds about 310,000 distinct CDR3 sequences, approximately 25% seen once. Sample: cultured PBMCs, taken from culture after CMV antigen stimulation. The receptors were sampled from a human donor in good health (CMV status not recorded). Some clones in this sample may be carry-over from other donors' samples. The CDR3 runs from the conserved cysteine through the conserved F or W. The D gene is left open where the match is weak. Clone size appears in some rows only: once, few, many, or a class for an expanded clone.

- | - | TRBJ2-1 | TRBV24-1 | TGTGCCACCAGTGATTTTGCCGGGGGGCGCAATGAGCAGTTCTTC | CATSDFAGGRNEQFF
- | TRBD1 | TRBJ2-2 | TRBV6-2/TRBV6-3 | TGTGCCAGCAGTTACTCGACAGGGGAGACCGGGGAGCTGTTTTTT | CASSYSTGETGELFF
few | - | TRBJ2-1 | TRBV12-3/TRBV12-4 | TGTGCCAGCAGGGACAAGGTGGGCCGTGAGCAGTTCTTC | CASRDKVGREQFF
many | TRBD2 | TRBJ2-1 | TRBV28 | TGTGCCAGCAGTAGAGCGGGAGTAGTGGGGGGTGAGCAGTTCTTC | CASSRAGVVGGEQFF
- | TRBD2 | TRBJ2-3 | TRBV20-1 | TGCAGTGCTCCCCTAGCGGGAACCACAGATACGCAGTATTTT | CSAPLAGTTDTQYF
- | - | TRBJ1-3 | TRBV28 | TGTGCCAGCAGTTCGCCGGGAGGCAACTCTGGAAACACCATATATTTT | CASSSPGGNSGNTIYF
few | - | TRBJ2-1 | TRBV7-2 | TGTGCCAGCAGCCCCCAAGGGACGAACAATGAGCAGTTCTTC | CASSPQGTNNEQFF
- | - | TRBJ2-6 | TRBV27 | TGTGCCAGCGGAAGCTCTGGGGCCAACGTCCTGACTTTC | CASGSSGANVLTF
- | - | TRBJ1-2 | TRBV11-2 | TGTGCCAGCAGCGCCCCGGGTTCCCTCGGGGGCTACACCTTC | CASSAPGSLGGYTF
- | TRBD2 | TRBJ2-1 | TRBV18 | TGTGCCAGCTCACCACCGGGACTAGCAGACTATGAGCAGTTCTTC | CASSPPGLADYEQFF
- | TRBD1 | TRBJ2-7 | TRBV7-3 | TGTGCCAGCAGCTTATGGACAGGGGGAGTCGAGCAGTACTTC | CASSLWTGGVEQYF
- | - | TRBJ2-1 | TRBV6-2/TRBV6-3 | TGTGCCAGCAGACCAGCCGGGGGCGAAAATGAGCAGTTCTTC | CASRPAGGENEQFF
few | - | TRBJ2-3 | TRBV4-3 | TGCGCCAGCAGCCCGAACCCGGGACCTAGCACAGATACGCAGTATTTT | CASSPNPGPSTDTQYF
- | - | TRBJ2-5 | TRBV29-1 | TGCAGCGTTGATAGTGCGATCCAAGAGACCCAGTACTTC | CSVDSAIQETQYF
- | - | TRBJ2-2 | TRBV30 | TGTGCCCTGAACCCAGAGAACACCGGGGAGCTGTTTTTT | CALNPENTGELFF
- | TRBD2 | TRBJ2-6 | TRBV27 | TGTGCCACCCAACCCATCGGAACTAGCGGGAGTCCTGGGGCCAACGTCCTGACTTTC | CATQPIGTSGSPGANVLTF
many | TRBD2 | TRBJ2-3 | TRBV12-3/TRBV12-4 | TGTGCCAGCAGTCCCCGATCGACTAGCGGGAGTGGCACAGATACGCAGTATTTT | CASSPRSTSGSGTDTQYF
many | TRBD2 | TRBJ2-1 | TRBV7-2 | TGTGCCAGCAGCCGGGCTAGCGGGAGAAATGACAATGAGCAGTTCTTC | CASSRASGRNDNEQFF
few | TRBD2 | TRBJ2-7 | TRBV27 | TGTGCCAGCAGTTTATCTGGCGGGAGTCTCTCCTACGAGCAGTACTTC | CASSLSGGSLSYEQYF
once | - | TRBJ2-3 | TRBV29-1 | TGCAGCGTTGAAGATCGTTCAGGAATAGCGGGCACAGATACGCAGTATTTT | CSVEDRSGIAGTDTQYF
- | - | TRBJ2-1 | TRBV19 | TGTGCCAGTAGCTTCAGTCGACTCGGCCCGTACAATGAGCAGTTCTTC | CASSFSRLGPYNEQFF
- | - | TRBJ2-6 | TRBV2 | TGTGCCAGCAGTGGGTCAATTGGACAGACAAGCTCTGGGGCCAACGTCCTGACTTTC | CASSGSIGQTSSGANVLTF
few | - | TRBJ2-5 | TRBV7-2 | TGTGCCAGCAGCCCAACGGACCCGGAGACCCAGTACTTC | CASSPTDPETQYF
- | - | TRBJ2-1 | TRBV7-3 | TGTGCCAGCAGCTTGCGACTACACAATGAGCAGTTCTTC | CASSLRLHNEQFF
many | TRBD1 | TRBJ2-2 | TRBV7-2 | TGTGCCAGCAGCTTAGCCCCGGGACAGCACACCGGGGAGCTGTTTTTT | CASSLAPGQHTGELFF
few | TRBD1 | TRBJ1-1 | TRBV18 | TGTGCCAGCTCACCGGGACAGGGGAGTACGGCTGAAGCTTTCTTT | CASSPGQGSTAEAFF
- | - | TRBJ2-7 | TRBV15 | TGTGCCACCAGCCTCGGTGCAGGTCCAACCTACGAGCAGTACTTC | CATSLGAGPTYEQYF
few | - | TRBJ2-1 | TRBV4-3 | TGCGCCAGCAGCCAACAGAGCGGGCCAAACAATGAGCAGTTCTTC | CASSQQSGPNNEQFF
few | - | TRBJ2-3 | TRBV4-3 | TGCGCCAGCAGCCCCAGTGGTCTCACAGATACGCAGTATTTT | CASSPSGLTDTQYF
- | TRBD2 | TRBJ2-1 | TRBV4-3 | TGCGCCAGCAGCCAAGATGGACTAGAGGCTTACAATGAGCAGTTCTTC | CASSQDGLEAYNEQFF
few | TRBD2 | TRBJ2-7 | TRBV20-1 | TGCAGTGCTAGGACTAGCGGCTCCTACGAGCAGTACTTC | CSARTSGSYEQYF
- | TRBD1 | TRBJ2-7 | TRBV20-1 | TGCAGTGCCCGCATCGGGACAGGGGTTTCGTACGAGCAGTACTTC | CSARIGTGVSYEQYF
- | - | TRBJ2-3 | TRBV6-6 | TGTGCCAGCAGTTACTCGAATTGGGGGCTGGTAGATACGCAGTATTTT | CASSYSNWGLVDTQYF
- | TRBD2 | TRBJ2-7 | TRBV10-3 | TGTGCCATCAGGATAAGCGGGAGCGATACTGTCGAGCAGTACTTC | CAIRISGSDTVEQYF
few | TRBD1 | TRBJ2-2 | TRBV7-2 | TGTGCCAGCAGCTTAGAGTCCGACAGGGCTTTGTTTTTT | CASSLESDRALFF
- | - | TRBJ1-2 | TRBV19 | TGTGCCAGTAGTTCGGCAGGGTATGACTATGGCTACACCTTC | CASSSAGYDYGYTF
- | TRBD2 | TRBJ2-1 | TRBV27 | TGTGCCAGCAGTTCCGACGGACTAGCGGCTAACTACAATGAGCAGTTCTTC | CASSSDGLAANYNEQFF
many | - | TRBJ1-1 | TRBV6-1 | TGTGCCAGCAGTGAAGATTCAGGACGGCCACAGAACACTGAAGCTTTCTTT | CASSEDSGRPQNTEAFF
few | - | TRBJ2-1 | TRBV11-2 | TGTGCCAGCTCTGCGGGCTCCTACAATGAGCAGTTCTTC | CASSAGSYNEQFF
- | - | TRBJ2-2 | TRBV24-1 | TGTGCCACCAGTGATTATTCCGGGGAGCTGTTTTTT | CATSDYSGELFF
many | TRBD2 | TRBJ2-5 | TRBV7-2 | TGTGCCAGCAGCTTACCATCGACTAGCCTAGGGAGAGAGACCCAGTACTTC | CASSLPSTSLGRETQYF
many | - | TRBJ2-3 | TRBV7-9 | TGTGCCAGCAGTCAGTCTAGCGGCACAGATACGCAGTATTTT | CASSQSSGTDTQYF
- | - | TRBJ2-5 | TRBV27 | TGTGCCAGCAGTGCGCTCCCCAGGGACGGTCAAGAGACCCAGTACTTC | CASSALPRDGQETQYF
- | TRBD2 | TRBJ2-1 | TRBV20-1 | TGCAGTGCCACTGGACTAGCGGGAGAGGGGCGCTCCTACAATGAGCAGTTCTTC | CSATGLAGEGRSYNEQFF
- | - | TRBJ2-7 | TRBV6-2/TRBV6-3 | TGTGCCAGTTCCGTCACTAATTCCTACGAGCAGTACTTC | CASSVTNSYEQYF
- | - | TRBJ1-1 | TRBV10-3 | TGTGCCATCAGTGACAGCAACACTGAAGCTTTCTTT | CAISDSNTEAFF
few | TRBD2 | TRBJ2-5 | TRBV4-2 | TGTGCCAGCAGCCAATCAGCGGGAGAAGAGACCCAGTACTTC | CASSQSAGEETQYF
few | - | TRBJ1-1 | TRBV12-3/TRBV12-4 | TGTGCCAGCAGTCAATTCAGGAACACTGAAGCTTTCTTT | CASSQFRNTEAFF
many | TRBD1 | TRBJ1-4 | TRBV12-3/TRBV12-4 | TGTGCCAGCAGTTCTCTACCGGGACAGGGGGAGGAAAAACTGTTTTTT | CASSSLPGQGEEKLFF
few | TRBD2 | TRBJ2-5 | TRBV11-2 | TGTGCCAGCAGCACATGGACTAGCGGGAGTAGATTGGAGACCCAGTACTTC | CASSTWTSGSRLETQYF
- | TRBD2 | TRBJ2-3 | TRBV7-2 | TGTGCCAGCAGTCAAGAAGCTAGCGGGACTAACCAGATGTTAGATACGCAGTATTTT | CASSQEASGTNQMLDTQYF
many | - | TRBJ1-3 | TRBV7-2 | TGTGCCAGCAGCCTAGGGACACCTGGAAACACCATATATTTT | CASSLGTPGNTIYF
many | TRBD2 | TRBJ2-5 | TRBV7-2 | TGTGCCAGCAGCTCCCAAGCAAGCGGGACGGAGACCCAGTACTTC | CASSSQASGTETQYF
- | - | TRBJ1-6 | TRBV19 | TGTGCCAGTAGTGGGCAGGGAGGTTCACCCCTCCACTTT | CASSGQGGSPLHF
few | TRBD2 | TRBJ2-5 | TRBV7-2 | TGTGCCAGCAGCCCCAAGGGGCGGGAGGGCCTGGGGGAGACCCAGTACTTC | CASSPKGREGLGETQYF
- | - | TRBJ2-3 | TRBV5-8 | TGTGCCAGCAGCAAACCCCAGTGGAGCACAGATACGCAGTATTTT | CASSKPQWSTDTQYF
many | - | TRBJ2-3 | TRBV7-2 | TGTGCCAGCAGCTTAGTCTCAACGGCTAGCACAGATACGCAGTATTTT | CASSLVSTASTDTQYF
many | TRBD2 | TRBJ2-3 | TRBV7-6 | TGTGCCAGCAGCCCGAGAGCGGGGAGCACAGATACGCAGTATTTT | CASSPRAGSTDTQYF
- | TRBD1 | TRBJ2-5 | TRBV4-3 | TGCGCCAGCAGCCAAGGGTTAGGTGCAGGGGGCGGGGAGACCCAGTACTTC | CASSQGLGAGGGETQYF
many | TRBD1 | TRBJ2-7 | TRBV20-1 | TGCAGTGCTCCAGACAGGGTTACCTACGAGCAGTACTTC | CSAPDRVTYEQYF